One T cell receptor (beta chain) is described in this entry. The source of the sample is a study of blood T cell repertoires in COVID-19. The data were produced by immunoSEQ multiplex PCR, yet TCRdb's version contains in-frame clones alone and is incomplete. The sample contains tens of thousands of clones, 88% of which appear only once. CDR1 is SGHTA and CDR2 is FQGNSA in the germline V gene. Trimming removed 1 base from V and 1 base from J; junction bases left unmatched: 1. CDR3 length: 15 amino acids. The chain carries TRBV7-2 and TRBJ2-5; 9 bases are shared with TRBD2. Sequenced input: peripheral blood. This clonotype originated in a human donor in a cohort sampled during active COVID-19. The CDR3 nucleotides read TGTGCCAGCAGCTTAGAAGCGGGGGGCCAAGAGACCCAGTACTTC. Translation gives CASSLEAGGQETQYF.